The source of this TCR beta chain is a study of T cell repertoires in cytomegalovirus infection. Across the study: An indication of both CMV infection and matching HLA type came from public TCR beta signatures.

MiXCR was run by TCRdb on the reads, yielding one entry per CDR3 protein. The sample lists about 210,000 distinct CDR3 sequences, roughly 6.5% seen once, with under 7% in the top ten. This clonotype was seen at least ten times. Its matching antigen is unknown. This CDR3 is built from 16 residues. The germline V gene encodes CDR1 DFQATT and CDR2 SNEGSKA (reference sequence). V was clipped by 4 bases and J by 4 bases; unmatched bases: 12. Study results and caveats: It was HLA-C-restricted CMV-specific TCR beta clonotypes that dominated the response ex vivo.

The chain links TRBV20-1 to TRBJ1-2; 10 bases map to TRBD1. The sequence came from a human donor in good health (CMV status not recorded). Some clones in this sample may be carry-over from other donors' samples. The material sequenced was PBMCs. CDR3 sequence reads: CSATDPTGQGTYGYTF. The CDR3 nucleotides are TGCAGTGCTACGGACCCTACGGGACAGGGGACCTATGGCTACACCTTC.